This TCR beta chain was retrieved from a study of a mutant IDH1 vaccine in newly diagnosed glioma. About the study: Patients got their first vaccination 4-6 weeks after radiotherapy alone, or with temozolomide cycles. V12 came at week 35, V13 at week 47. Study-wide results and caveats: Vaccine-induced responses were seen in 93.3% of patients, spanning several MHC alleles. Pseudoprogression showed no apparent link to changes in top peripheral T cell clonotypes.

Using immunoSEQ multiplex PCR, the repertoire was profiled, and TCRdb retains in-frame clones only, with some absent. The sample lists roughly 22,000 clones, roughly 82% occurring once. The CDR3 contains 12 residues. V shed 4 bases and J shed 5 bases, with 8 bases lying between them. Germline V gives CDR1 MNHNS, CDR2 SASEGT. As for time point: week 47, end of study. The content of each vaccine dose was 300 ug of mutant IDH1 20-mer peptide, and topical imiquimod accompanied it. As regards this clone: As yet, its antigen is unknown.

This receptor was identified in a man aged 35 to 55 with glioma. Some clones in this sample may be carry-over from other donors' samples. V usage is TRBV6-1 and J usage is TRBJ1-2; D gene uncertain. The starting material was PBMCs, obtained from a glioma patient whose treatment included an IDH1 peptide vaccine. The CDR3 here is CASSATVYGYTF. In DNA form, the CDR3 reads TGTGCCAGCAGTGCCACGGTGTATGGCTACACCTTC.